This is a list of T cell receptor beta chains from one sample in a study of read filtering for tumor transcriptome and immune sequencing. MiXCR, run by TCRdb on the reads, gives a single entry per CDR3 protein. The table has about 38,000 distinct CDR3 sequences, roughly an eighth seen once. Sequencing used a population of CD138-negative cells sorted from bone marrow. The receptors shown here come from a donor aged 40 or older with multiple myeloma. CDR3s include the opening cysteine and the closing phenylalanine or tryptophan. A D gene is named only where the DNA matches it firmly. Clone size, where shown, is once, few, many, or a class for clones that have expanded.

size,J,V,D,DNA,CDR3
NA,TRBJ2-7,TRBV7-2,NA,TGTGCCAGCAGCAAATCCGGGACTGCATCCTACGAGCAGTACTTC,CASSKSGTASYEQYF
many,TRBJ1-4,TRBV29-1,NA,TGCAGCGTTTGGGCGTCGAATGAAAAACTGTTTTTT,CSVWASNEKLFF
NA,TRBJ2-7,TRBV20-1,NA,TGCAGTGCTAGAGGGACAAAACAGTACTTC,CSARGTKQYF
many,TRBJ2-1,TRBV28,TRBD2,TGTGCCAGCAGTTTCCGGCGGGAGACCAATGAGCAGTTCTTC,CASSFRRETNEQFF
NA,TRBJ1-1,TRBV12-3/TRBV12-4,TRBD1,TGTGCCAGCAGTTTCGGGACAGGGAACACTGAAGCTTTCTTT,CASSFGTGNTEAFF
few,TRBJ2-3,TRBV4-1,NA,TGCGCCAGCAGCCATGAGGCCAGCGTCACAGATACGCAGTATTTT,CASSHEASVTDTQYF
many,TRBJ1-5,TRBV12-3/TRBV12-4,NA,TGTGCCAGCAGTTTGGGCAGGGAGGGTCAGCCCCAGCATTTT,CASSLGREGQPQHF
many,TRBJ2-7,TRBV7-2,TRBD1,TGTGCCAGCAGCTTCGGGACAGGGAGCTCCTACGAGCAGTACTTC,CASSFGTGSSYEQYF
few,TRBJ2-7,TRBV23-1,TRBD1,TGCGCCAGCAGGGCCGGGACAGGGGGCCCTCAGTACTTC,CASRAGTGGPQYF
NA,TRBJ2-1,TRBV7-3,TRBD2,TGTGCCAGCAGCTTCCTAGCGGTAGCGGGTTTCAATGAGCAGTTCTTC,CASSFLAVAGFNEQFF
NA,TRBJ1-4,TRBV28,NA,TGTGCCAGCAGCCCCGGGACGACACCTAATGAAAAACTGTTTTTT,CASSPGTTPNEKLFF
medium-sized,TRBJ1-5,TRBV6-6,TRBD1,TGTGCCAGCAGTTACGGGACAGGAAACAATCAGCCCCAGCATTTT,CASSYGTGNNQPQHF
few,TRBJ2-3,TRBV2,TRBD1,TGTGCCAGCAGTGGCATTTTAATCGGGACAGTGGTCACAGATACGCAGTATTTT,CASSGILIGTVVTDTQYF
NA,TRBJ1-5,TRBV7-8,NA,TGTGCCAGCAGCTTAACGGGGAGGCAGCCCCAGCATTTT,CASSLTGRQPQHF
many,TRBJ2-7,TRBV7-9,NA,TGTGCCAGCAGCTTAGAAAGCCACGAGCAGTACTTC,CASSLESHEQYF
many,TRBJ2-6,TRBV30,NA,TGTGCCTGGAGGGAGTGGGGGTCCGGGGCCAACGTCCTGACTTTC,CAWREWGSGANVLTF
many,TRBJ1-5,TRBV20-1,NA,TGCAGTGCTAAAAAATGGGGCAATCAGCCCCAGCATTTT,CSAKKWGNQPQHF
many,TRBJ2-5,TRBV7-2,NA,TGTGCCAGCAGCTATGGGTACGGTACCCAGTACTTC,CASSYGYGTQYF
few,TRBJ1-5,TRBV29-1,NA,TGCAGCGTTGAAGTCGGAGGTAGCAATCAGCCCCAGCATTTT,CSVEVGGSNQPQHF
few,TRBJ1-1,TRBV29-1,NA,TGCAGCGCCTCCTGGACGATAGGGACTGGAGCTTTCTTT,CSASWTIGTGAFF
few,TRBJ2-7,TRBV28,TRBD1,TGTGCCAGCATTAGTTGGGACAGAGCCTACGAGCAGTACTTC,CASISWDRAYEQYF
NA,TRBJ2-6,TRBV27,NA,TGTGCCAGCAGACAAATAAAAGAGAAGAGGGCTTGCGCCAACGTCCTGACTTTC,CASRQIKEKRACANVLTF
many,TRBJ2-7,TRBV6-2/TRBV6-3,TRBD2,TGTGCCAGCAACGAAAGCGGGAAAGGAGGAGAGCAGTACTTC,CASNESGKGGEQYF
many,TRBJ2-1,TRBV28,TRBD2,TGTGCCAGCAGTTCCCGGGTTTCTAGCGGGAGGTTTGGTGAGCAGTTCTTC,CASSSRVSSGRFGEQFF
few,TRBJ1-1,TRBV14,NA,TGTGCCAGCAGCTGGGGACAAGTGAACACTGAAGCTTTCTTT,CASSWGQVNTEAFF
NA,TRBJ2-5,TRBV19,NA,TGTGCCAGCAGTATAGGACAGTCCATACAAGAGACCCAGTACTTC,CASSIGQSIQETQYF
NA,TRBJ2-3,TRBV4-2,TRBD2,TGTGCCAGCAGCCATGCCGGGACTAGCGGAGGAAATACGCAGTATTTT,CASSHAGTSGGNTQYF
medium-sized,TRBJ2-1,TRBV20-1,NA,TGCAGTGCTAACTTAGACTACACCTACAATGAGCAGTTCTTC,CSANLDYTYNEQFF
many,TRBJ2-1,TRBV5-1,NA,TGCGCCAGCAGCTTGGGGACCAACAATGAGCAGTTCTTC,CASSLGTNNEQFF
many,TRBJ2-7,TRBV6-6,TRBD2,TGTGCCAGCAGTTACCTTCCTCTCGGGACTAGCGGGACAAAGCAGTACTTC,CASSYLPLGTSGTKQYF
NA,TRBJ2-2,TRBV7-8,NA,TGTGCCAGCAGCTTAGTCGCGGGGTTGGCCGGGGAGCTGTTTTTT,CASSLVAGLAGELFF
many,TRBJ1-5,TRBV6-5,NA,TGTGCCAGCAGTTTCTCAAGGGGGGTAGATCAGCCCCAGCATTTT,CASSFSRGVDQPQHF
many,TRBJ2-2,TRBV20-1,TRBD2,TGCAGTGCTGGGACTAGCGGGAGTTTAGGCGGGGAGCTGTTTTTT,CSAGTSGSLGGELFF
NA,TRBJ2-2,TRBV28,NA,TGTGCCAGCAGTCTAAACACCGGGGAGCCGTTTTTT,CASSLNTGEPFF
many,TRBJ2-7,TRBV21-1,NA,TGTGCCAGCAGCAAAGTCCCGGTTGACGAGCAGTACTTC,CASSKVPVDEQYF
many,TRBJ1-4,TRBV3-1,NA,TGTGCCAGCAGCAGGGCGCGGACAGCCTCTGAAAAACTGTTTTTT,CASSRARTASEKLFF
many,TRBJ1-2,TRBV28,TRBD1,TGTGCCAGCAGTTCGACAGGGCAGGGAGGCTATGGCTACACCTTC,CASSSTGQGGYGYTF
many,TRBJ1-4,TRBV12-3/TRBV12-4,NA,TGTGCCAGCAGTACTGGACTGGGTGAAAAACTGTTTTTT,CASSTGLGEKLFF
many,TRBJ2-7,TRBV27,NA,TGTGCCAGCAGTTTAAGGCAGGCCTACGAGCAGTACTTC,CASSLRQAYEQYF
many,TRBJ1-1,TRBV7-9,TRBD1,TGTGCCAGCACCTGGACAGGGGGCACTGAAGCTTTCTTT,CASTWTGGTEAFF
many,TRBJ2-7,TRBV11-3,TRBD2,TGTGCCAGCAGCTTAGACCTAGCGGCTACCTACGAGCAGTACTTC,CASSLDLAATYEQYF
many,TRBJ2-1,TRBV7-2,TRBD2,TGTGCCAGCAGCCCTAGCGGGAGTGCAATCAATGAGCAGTTCTTC,CASSPSGSAINEQFF
many,TRBJ2-3,TRBV4-1,NA,TGCGCCAGCAGCCAAGATCTCACTAATTGGGATACGCAGTATTTT,CASSQDLTNWDTQYF
many,TRBJ1-1,TRBV20-1,NA,TGCAGTCCCCTAGTGGGGGGGACTGAAGCTTTCTTT,CSPLVGGTEAFF
many,TRBJ1-5,TRBV5-1,NA,TGCGCCAGCAGGATGGCAATGGATCAGCCCCAGCATTTT,CASRMAMDQPQHF
many,TRBJ1-1,TRBV21-1,NA,TGTGCCAGCAGCAGGGCCCTTTATGAAGCTTTCTTT,CASSRALYEAFF
many,TRBJ2-1,TRBV14,TRBD2,TGTGCCAGCAGCCAACCACCAGGACTAGCGGGACCCGAGTTCTTC,CASSQPPGLAGPEFF
many,TRBJ2-3,TRBV20-1,TRBD1,TGCAGTGCTAGTTCTTTTGGGACAGGGCGTACAGATACGCAGTATTTT,CSASSFGTGRTDTQYF
many,TRBJ2-2,TRBV6-1,NA,TGTGCCAGCACCCCGCCGTGGGGGCTGGGCACCGGGGAGCTGTTTTTT,CASTPPWGLGTGELFF
many,TRBJ2-7,TRBV5-1,NA,TGCGCCAGCAGCTTGGCCTCGACGAGAGATTACGAGCAGTACTTC,CASSLASTRDYEQYF
many,TRBJ2-1,TRBV28,NA,TGTGCCAGCAGTTTTACCGGACCCATCAATGAGCAGTTCTTC,CASSFTGPINEQFF
NA,TRBJ2-1,TRBV20-1,NA,TGCAGTGCTAGGGTAACTAAAACCCAGAGCTCCTACAATGAGCAGTTCTTC,CSARVTKTQSSYNEQFF
many,TRBJ2-7,TRBV7-6,TRBD1,TGTGCCAGCAGCTTAGCGGACAGGGCTGGGACGGGGGCTTACGAGCAGTACTTC,CASSLADRAGTGAYEQYF
many,TRBJ2-2,TRBV6-2/TRBV6-3,NA,TGTGCCAGCACCATCAACAGGATCACCGGGGAGCTGTTTTTT,CASTINRITGELFF
many,TRBJ2-7,TRBV7-2,NA,TGTGCCAGCAGCTTAGGCCAGCAGAACGAGCAGTACTTC,CASSLGQQNEQYF
many,TRBJ2-7,TRBV7-2,NA,TGTGCCAGCAGGCCCCTTCCCGGAGGTGAATCCTACGAGCAGTACTTC,CASRPLPGGESYEQYF
NA,TRBJ1-3,TRBV28,NA,TGTGCCACCATAAAACCGGGAGCCGGCTCTGGAAACACCATATATTTT,CATIKPGAGSGNTIYF